The 9 T cell receptor beta chains listed next were all sequenced from one sample in a study of T cell responses to AZD1222 COVID-19 vaccine. Sequencing was performed with immunoSEQ multiplex PCR; in TCRdb, only in-frame clones are kept and a portion is missing. The sample includes around 150,000 clones, about 91% of them seen just once. The source material was peripheral blood, sampled on day 0 of AZD1222 vaccination. The receptors shown here come from an adult in good health.

J is TRBJ2-7 and V is TRBV6-5; tentative D call: TRBD1 (6 bases). Trimming pared 4 bases from V and 3 bases from J, leaving 10 bases between. The CDR3 contains 13 residues. In germline, CDR1 is MNHEY, CDR2 SVGAGI. CDR3: CASSSDRSYEQYF. The CDR3 nucleotides are TGTGCCAGCAGTTCCGACAGGAGCTACGAGCAGTACTTC.

The chain uses TRBV11-2 and TRBJ2-3; 12 bases fit TRBD2. Germline CDR1 is SGHAT and CDR2 is FQNNGV. The CDR3 runs 16 residues. V lost 4 bases, J lost 2 bases, and 4 bases stayed unmatched. DNA for the CDR3: TGTGCCAGCAGCTACGGACTAGCGGGGAACACAGATACGCAGTATTTT. This encodes CASSYGLAGNTDTQYF.

This rearrangement joins TRBV6-2 or TRBV6-3 to TRBJ1-1, with 7 bases lining up with TRBD1. Germline CDR1 and CDR2: MNHEY and SVGEGT. The V segment lost 5 bases and the J segment 1 base; nucleotides outside the gene matches: 4. The CDR3 loop spans 14 amino acids. CDR3 in DNA: TGTGCCAGCAGTGCGGGACAGAGGAACACTGAAGCTTTCTTT. Its translation: CASSAGQRNTEAFF.

The chain has TRBV7-6 and TRBJ2-7, with D possibly matching TRBD1 (6 bases). V was clipped by 7 bases and J by 0 bases, with 16 bases between them. This CDR3 spans 15 amino acids. In germline, CDR1 is SGHVS, CDR2 FNYEAQ. CDR3 bases: TGTGCCAGCACCTTGGTCACGGACAGCTCCTACGAGCAGTACTTC. Amino acids: CASTLVTDSSYEQYF.

The J gene is TRBJ1-4, the V gene TRBV5-5; no clear D gene. CDR3 length: 14 amino acids. V shed 2 bases and J shed 4 bases, with 9 bases lying between them. CDR1 and CDR2 from the germline V gene are SGHKS and YYEKEE (reference sequence). The CDR3 region has the DNA TGTGCCAGCAGCTTCGAAGGACTTAATGAAAAACTGTTTTTT. Translating it yields CASSFEGLNEKLFF.

The CDR3 DNA reads as TGTGCCAGCACCAACTCGGGACAGGGTGGCAGAAACACCATATATTTT. Encoded protein: CASTNSGQGGRNTIYF. The V gene is TRBV3-1 (or the pseudogene TRBV3-2), the J gene TRBJ1-3; 9 bases align to TRBD1. The trim removed 7 bases at V and 5 bases at J, leaving 12 bases unmatched. The CDR3 consists of 16 residues. Germline V CDR1 and CDR2: LGHDT, YNNKEL (reference sequence).

The J gene is TRBJ1-3, the V gene TRBV7-2, with TRBD1 matching 7 bases. CDR1 SGHTA and CDR2 FQGNSA come from the germline V gene. Losses at the gene ends were 5 bases for V and 1 base for J; bases not matched to a gene: 8. This CDR3 has 16 residues. Written as DNA, the CDR3 is TGTGCCAGCAGCGTAAAGGGGACAGCTTCTGGAAACACCATATATTTT. It is translated as CASSVKGTASGNTIYF.

V usage is TRBV6-1 and J usage is TRBJ1-2; 12 bases align to TRBD1. The CDR3 runs 18 residues. Germline-derived CDR1 and CDR2 are MNHNS and SASEGT. The J segment lost 3 bases and the V segment lost 1 base, leaving 9 bases of the junction unmatched. CDR3 in DNA: TGTGCCAGCAGTGAAGAAGGTCTGGGGGACAGGGGGCACTATGGCTACACCTTC. Its protein is CASSEEGLGDRGHYGYTF.

The chain joins TRBV15 to TRBJ1-3; no reliable D call. Looked up from germline, CDR1 is LNHNV and CDR2 is YYDKDF (reference sequence). Trimming stripped 6 bases from V and 4 bases from J, with 16 bases between. This CDR3 comprises 15 residues. The CDR3 bases are TGTGCCACCAGGGGCAATTCCGAAGTGGGAAACACCATATATTTT. Translated, it gives CATRGNSEVGNTIYF.